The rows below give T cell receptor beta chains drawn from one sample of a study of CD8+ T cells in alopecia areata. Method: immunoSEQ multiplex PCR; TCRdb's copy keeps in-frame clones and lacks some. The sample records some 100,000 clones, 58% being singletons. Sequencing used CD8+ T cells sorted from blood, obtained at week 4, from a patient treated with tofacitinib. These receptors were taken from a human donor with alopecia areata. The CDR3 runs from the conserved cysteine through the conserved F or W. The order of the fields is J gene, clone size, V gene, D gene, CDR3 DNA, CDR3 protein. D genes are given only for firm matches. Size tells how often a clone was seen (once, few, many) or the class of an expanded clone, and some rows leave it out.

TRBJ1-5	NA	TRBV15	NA	TGTGCCACCAGCGAGGACGCCGGCCATCAGCCCCAGCATTTT	CATSEDAGHQPQHF
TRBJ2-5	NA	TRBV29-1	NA	TGCAGCGTTGATAGGGGTATGGAGACCCAGTACTTC	CSVDRGMETQYF
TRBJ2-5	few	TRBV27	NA	TGTGCCAGCAGTTCGCAAGAGATCCAGTACTTC	CASSSQEIQYF
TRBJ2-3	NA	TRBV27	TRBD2	TGTGCCAGCAGTATGGGACTAGCGTATAGCACAGATACGCAGTATTTT	CASSMGLAYSTDTQYF
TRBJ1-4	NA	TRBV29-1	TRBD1	TGCAGCGTAGGTACAGGGGGCGCGGCGGAAAAACTGTTTTTT	CSVGTGGAAEKLFF
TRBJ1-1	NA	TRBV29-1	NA	TGCAGCGTTGAGAGTAGACTGAACACTGAAGCTTTCTTT	CSVESRLNTEAFF
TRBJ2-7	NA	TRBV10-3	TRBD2	TGTGCCATTGGGAAAGCGGGGCCTCAGTACTTC	CAIGKAGPQYF
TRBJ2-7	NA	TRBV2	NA	TGTGCCAGCAGTGAAGGCGGGGCTGGATTCAACGAGCAGTACTTC	CASSEGGAGFNEQYF
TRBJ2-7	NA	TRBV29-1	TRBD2	TGCAGCGTTGAAGATGGGGAGGGCTACGAGCAGTACTTC	CSVEDGEGYEQYF
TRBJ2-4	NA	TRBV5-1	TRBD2	TGCGCCAGCAGCTTGGAGCGGGGAAACATTCAGTACTTC	CASSLERGNIQYF
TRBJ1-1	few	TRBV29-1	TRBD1	TGCAGCGTTGGGGACAGGGGGACGGACACTGAAGCTTTCTTT	CSVGDRGTDTEAFF
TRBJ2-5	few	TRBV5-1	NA	TGCGCCAGCAGCTTGGTTGTCAGCAAAGAGACCCAGTACTTC	CASSLVVSKETQYF
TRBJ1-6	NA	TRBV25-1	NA	TGTGCCAGCAGTGATCAGGGCGGAGATTCACCCCTCCACTTT	CASSDQGGDSPLHF
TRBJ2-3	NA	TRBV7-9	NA	TGTGCCAGTCAGCCGCGACCGGCTGGAGATACGCAGTATTTT	CASQPRPAGDTQYF
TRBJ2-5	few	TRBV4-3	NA	TGCGCCAGCAGCCAAGATGTCGGGGACGGAGAGACCCAGTACTTC	CASSQDVGDGETQYF
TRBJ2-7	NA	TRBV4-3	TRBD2	TGCGCCAGCAGCCAAGATCCAGCGGGGGAGTACGAGCAGTACTTC	CASSQDPAGEYEQYF
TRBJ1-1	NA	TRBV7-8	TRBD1	TGTGCCAGCAGCTTAGGAACAGGGGTTGATACTGAAGCTTTCTTT	CASSLGTGVDTEAFF
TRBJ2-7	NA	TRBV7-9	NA	TGTGCCAGCAGCCCCCCATCCGGGGTCGAGCAGTACTTC	CASSPPSGVEQYF
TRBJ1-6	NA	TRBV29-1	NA	TGCAGCGTAGGCTTCCCCCTCCACTTT	CSVGFPLHF
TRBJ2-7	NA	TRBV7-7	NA	TGTGCTAGCAGCCCTACACTAGGGGGAGAAACGTCCTACGAGCAGTACTTC	CASSPTLGGETSYEQYF
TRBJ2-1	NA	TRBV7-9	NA	TGTGCCAGCAGCTCAACACTGGACAGCAATGAGCAGTTCTTC	CASSSTLDSNEQFF
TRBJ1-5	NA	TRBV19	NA	TGTGCCAGTGGAAGGGGCGAAATCAATCAGCCCCAGCATTTT	CASGRGEINQPQHF
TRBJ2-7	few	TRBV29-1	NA	TGCAGCGGGCAGTGGGGCTCCTACGAGCAGTACTTC	CSGQWGSYEQYF
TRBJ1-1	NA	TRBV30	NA	TGTGCCTGGACCCTTACAGGGAGCACTGAAGCTTTCTTT	CAWTLTGSTEAFF
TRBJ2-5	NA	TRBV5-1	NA	TGCGCCAGCAGCACCCGGCGGGCCCCAGAGACCCAGTACTTC	CASSTRRAPETQYF
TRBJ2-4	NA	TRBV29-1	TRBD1	TGCAGCGTCACAGGGGGCGAAGCCAAAAACATTCAGTACTTC	CSVTGGEAKNIQYF
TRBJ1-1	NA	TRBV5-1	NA	TGCGCCAGCAGCTTTGGTCTTCGTAGGGACGAAATACCTGAAGCTTTCTTT	CASSFGLRRDEIPEAFF
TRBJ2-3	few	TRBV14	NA	TGTGCCAGCAGCCAAGAAGGCTACCCTCACACAGATACGCAGTATTTT	CASSQEGYPHTDTQYF
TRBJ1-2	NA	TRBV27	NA	TGTGCCAGCAGCGGACACATTAACTATGGCTACACCTTC	CASSGHINYGYTF
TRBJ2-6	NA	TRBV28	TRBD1	TGTGCCAGCAGATTCCGGGACAGGGGGTTTTCTGGGGCCAACGTCCTGACTTTC	CASRFRDRGFSGANVLTF
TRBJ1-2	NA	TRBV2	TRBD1	TGTGCCAGAGACATCTCGGGACAGGGGTACTATGGCTACACCTTC	CARDISGQGYYGYTF
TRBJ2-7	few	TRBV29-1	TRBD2	TGCAGCGTTGAAGATCCTGCTAGCGGCCGCGGGTACTTC	CSVEDPASGRGYF
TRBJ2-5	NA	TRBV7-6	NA	TGTGCCAGCAGCTTAGGGGACTCTGCTGTGGCGGAGACCCAGTACTTC	CASSLGDSAVAETQYF
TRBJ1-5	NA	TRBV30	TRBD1	TGTGCCTGGAGTTTGGGACAGCCTAATCAGCCCCAGCATTTT	CAWSLGQPNQPQHF
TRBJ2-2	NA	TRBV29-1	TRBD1	TGCAGCGTTGAAAGGGGGCTCGGCACCGGGGAGCTGTTTTTT	CSVERGLGTGELFF
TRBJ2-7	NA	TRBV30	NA	TGTGCCTGGAGCCGGGACACTAACTACGAGCAGTACTTC	CAWSRDTNYEQYF
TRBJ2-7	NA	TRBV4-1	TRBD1	TGCGCCACATCCCTCGGGGACAGGTCCTACGAGCAGTACTTC	CATSLGDRSYEQYF
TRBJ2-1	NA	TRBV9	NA	TGTGCCAGCAGCGTAGATGTTTTCTCCTACAATGAGCAGTTCTTC	CASSVDVFSYNEQFF
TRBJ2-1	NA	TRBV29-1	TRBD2	TGCAGCGTTGAAGGGGAGGGGAGTCTCGAGCAGTTCTTC	CSVEGEGSLEQFF
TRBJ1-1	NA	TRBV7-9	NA	TGTGCCAGCAGCGCCGTGGGAGAAGCTTTCTTT	CASSAVGEAFF
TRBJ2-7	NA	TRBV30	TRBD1	TGTGCCGGACGGGACAGGGCCTACGAGCAGTACTTC	CAGRDRAYEQYF
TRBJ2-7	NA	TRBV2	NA	TGTGCCAGAACAGGAGGGAACGAGCAGTACTTC	CARTGGNEQYF
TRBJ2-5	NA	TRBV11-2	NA	TGTGCCAGCAGCTTATGGGGTGGTGAGACCCGGTACTTC	CASSLWGGETRYF
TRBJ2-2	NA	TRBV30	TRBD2	TGTGCCTGGAGTGTAGGACTAGCGACCGGGGAGCTGTTTTTT	CAWSVGLATGELFF
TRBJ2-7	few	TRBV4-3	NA	TGCGCCAGCAGCCAAGCGGGCCACTCCTACGAGCAGTACTTC	CASSQAGHSYEQYF
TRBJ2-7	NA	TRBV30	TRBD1	TGTGCCTGGAGGACAGGGTACGAGCAGTACTTC	CAWRTGYEQYF
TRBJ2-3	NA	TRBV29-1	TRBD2	TGCAGCGTGGCGACTAGCGGGGTCTCAGATACGCAGTATTTT	CSVATSGVSDTQYF
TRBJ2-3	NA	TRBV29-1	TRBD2	TGCAGCGTTAGTGGCGGGGGGACTTTCACAGATACGCAGTATTTT	CSVSGGGTFTDTQYF
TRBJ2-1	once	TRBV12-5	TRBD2	TGTGCTAGTGGCTGGGGGGGTCCGGGCAATGAGCAGTTCTTC	CASGWGGPGNEQFF
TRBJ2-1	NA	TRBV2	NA	TGTGCCAGCAGTGAAGCTAGCGATGAGCAGTTCTTC	CASSEASDEQFF
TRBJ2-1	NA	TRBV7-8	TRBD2	TGTGCCAGCAGCATGGGACTAGCGGGGGGATACAATGAGCAGTTCTTC	CASSMGLAGGYNEQFF
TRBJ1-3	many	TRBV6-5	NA	TGTGCCAGCAGTTACGGACAGAATGTTGGAAACACCATATATTTT	CASSYGQNVGNTIYF
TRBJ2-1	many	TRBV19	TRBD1	TGTGCCAGTACTTCTGACAGGGGGGAAGGATCCTACAATGAGCAGTTCTTC	CASTSDRGEGSYNEQFF
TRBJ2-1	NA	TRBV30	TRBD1	TGTGCCTGGAGTGTTGGACAGGGGGTTAACCATGAGCAGTTCTTC	CAWSVGQGVNHEQFF
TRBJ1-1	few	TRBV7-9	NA	TGTGCCAGCAGCTTAGACCCCACTGAAGCTTTCTTT	CASSLDPTEAFF
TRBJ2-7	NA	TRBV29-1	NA	TGCAGCGTTGACGATCGGGTCCGGGGCTTAGGGCAGTACTTC	CSVDDRVRGLGQYF
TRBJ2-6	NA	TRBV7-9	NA	TGTGCCAGCAGCTTAGAAGTCCACAGGGCCCCTGGGGCCAACGTCCTGACTTTC	CASSLEVHRAPGANVLTF
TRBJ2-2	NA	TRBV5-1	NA	TGCGCCAGCAGCTTGGAAGGATCCACCGGGGAGCTGTTTTTT	CASSLEGSTGELFF
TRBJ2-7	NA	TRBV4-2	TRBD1	TGTGCCAGCAGCCCTCGGACAGGGGCCTACGAGCAGTACTTC	CASSPRTGAYEQYF
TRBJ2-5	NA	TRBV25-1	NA	TGTGCCAGCAGTGATTTGGAGACCCAGTACTTC	CASSDLETQYF